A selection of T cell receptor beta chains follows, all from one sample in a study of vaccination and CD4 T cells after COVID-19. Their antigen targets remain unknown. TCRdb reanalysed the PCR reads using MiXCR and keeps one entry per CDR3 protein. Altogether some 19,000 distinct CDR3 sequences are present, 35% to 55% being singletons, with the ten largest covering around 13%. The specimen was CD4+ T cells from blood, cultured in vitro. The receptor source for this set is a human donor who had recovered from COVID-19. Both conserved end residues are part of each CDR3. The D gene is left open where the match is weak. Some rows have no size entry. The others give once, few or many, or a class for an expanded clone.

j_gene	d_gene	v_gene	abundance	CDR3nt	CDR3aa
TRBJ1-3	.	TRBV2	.	TGTGCCAGCACTTCACGGGGAAACACCATATATTTT	CASTSRGNTIYF
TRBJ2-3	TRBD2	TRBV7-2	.	TGTGCCAGCAGCTCCCAGCGGGGGGTCACAGATACGCAGTATTTT	CASSSQRGVTDTQYF
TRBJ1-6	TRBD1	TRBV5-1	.	TGCGCCAGCAGCTTGGTAGGACAGGGGGTTTATAATTCACCCCTCCACTTT	CASSLVGQGVYNSPLHF
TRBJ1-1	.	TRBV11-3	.	TGTGCCAGCAGCCGGGTAGGAGGAGCTTTCTTT	CASSRVGGAFF
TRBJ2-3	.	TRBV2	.	TGTGCCAGCAGTGAAAACATTCAGGGTGGGACAGATACGCAGTATTTT	CASSENIQGGTDTQYF
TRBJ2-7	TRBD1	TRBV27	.	TGTGCCAGCAGTTACCGACAGGGGGCCCCCTACGAGCAGTACTTC	CASSYRQGAPYEQYF
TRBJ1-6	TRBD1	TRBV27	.	TGTGCCACCTCGGACAGGAGAGGTAATTCACCCCTCCACTTT	CATSDRRGNSPLHF
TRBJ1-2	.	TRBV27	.	TGTGCCAGCAGTTTATCAGTAAAGGACAGAGCTAACTATGGCTACACCTTC	CASSLSVKDRANYGYTF
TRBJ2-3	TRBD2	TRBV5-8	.	TGTGCCAGCAGCGCGGGAATATCGGGACTAGGCACAGATACGCAGTATTTT	CASSAGISGLGTDTQYF
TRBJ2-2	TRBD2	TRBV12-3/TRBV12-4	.	TGTGCCAGCCGGCCTAGCGGAGACACCAGGGAGCTGTTTTTT	CASRPSGDTRELFF
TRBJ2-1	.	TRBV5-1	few	TGCGCCAGCAGCGCTGGAGGGCTTTACAATGAGCAGTTCTTC	CASSAGGLYNEQFF
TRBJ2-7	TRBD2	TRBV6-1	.	TGTGCCAGCAGTGCTCGGACTAGCAGCTACAAGCAGTACTTC	CASSARTSSYKQYF
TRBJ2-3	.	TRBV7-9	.	TGTGCCAGCACCCGAGCCACCGGAACCACAGGAGGCACAGATACGCAGTATTTT	CASTRATGTTGGTDTQYF
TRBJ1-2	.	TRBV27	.	TGTGCCAGCAAGTTCGAGGGGGTTGCGAACTATGGCTACACCTTC	CASKFEGVANYGYTF
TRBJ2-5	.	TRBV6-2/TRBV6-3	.	TGTGCCAGCAGTCTTGGATCTCGACTTGGGACCCAGTACTTC	CASSLGSRLGTQYF
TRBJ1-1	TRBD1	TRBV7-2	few	TGTGCCAGCATGCGTAGACAGGGAGGGGGATCTGAAGCTTTCTTT	CASMRRQGGGSEAFF
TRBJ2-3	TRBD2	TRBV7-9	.	TGTGCCAGCAGCTTAGTCCCAACTAGCGGGGGGGCCGATACGCAGTATTTT	CASSLVPTSGGADTQYF
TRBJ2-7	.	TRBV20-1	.	TGCAGTGCTAGAGCCCTCTACGAGCAGTACTTC	CSARALYEQYF
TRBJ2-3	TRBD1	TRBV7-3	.	TGTGCCAGCAGCTCACAGGGGTTGGGGACAGATACGCAGTATTTT	CASSSQGLGTDTQYF
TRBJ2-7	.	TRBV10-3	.	TGTGCCATCAGTGAGCCTGACAGTTCCTACGAGCAGTACTTC	CAISEPDSSYEQYF
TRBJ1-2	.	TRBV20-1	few	TGCAGTGCTCCACTCGATGGGGGGGGCTACACCTTC	CSAPLDGGGYTF
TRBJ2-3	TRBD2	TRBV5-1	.	TGCGCCAGCAGCTTGGCAGGACTAGCTATCGCAGATACGCAGTATTTT	CASSLAGLAIADTQYF
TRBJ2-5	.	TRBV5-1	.	TGCGCCAGCAGCTTGGGGAAGGGACAAGAGACCCAGTACTTC	CASSLGKGQETQYF
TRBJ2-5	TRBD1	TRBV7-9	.	TGTGCCAGCAGCTCCCTCTCAGGGGGAGAGACCCAGTACTTC	CASSSLSGGETQYF
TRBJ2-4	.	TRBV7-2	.	TGTGCCAGCAGCTTAGATCCGGAGGAGGCCAAAAACATTCAGTACTTC	CASSLDPEEAKNIQYF
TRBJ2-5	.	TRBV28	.	TGTGCCAGCAGTTTAAGTGGGGTCGGAGAGACCCAGTACTTC	CASSLSGVGETQYF